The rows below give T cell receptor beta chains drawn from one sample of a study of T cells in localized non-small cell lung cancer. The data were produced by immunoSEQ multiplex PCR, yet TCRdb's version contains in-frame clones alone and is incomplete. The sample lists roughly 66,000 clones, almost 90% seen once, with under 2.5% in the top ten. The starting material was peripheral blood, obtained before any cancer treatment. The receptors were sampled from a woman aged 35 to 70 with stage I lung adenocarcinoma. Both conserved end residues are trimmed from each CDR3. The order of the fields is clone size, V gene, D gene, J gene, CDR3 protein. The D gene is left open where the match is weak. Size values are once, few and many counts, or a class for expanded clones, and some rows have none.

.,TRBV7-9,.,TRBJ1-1,ASSFAGGTNTEAF
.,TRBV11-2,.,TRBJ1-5,ASSLEDDRAQH
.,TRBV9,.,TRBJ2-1,ASSLRDTYNEQF
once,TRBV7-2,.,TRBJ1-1,ASRTQGGGTEAF
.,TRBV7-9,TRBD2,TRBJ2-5,ASSLAYTGGPQETQY
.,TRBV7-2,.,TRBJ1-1,ASSPRQDTEAF
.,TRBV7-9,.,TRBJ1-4,ASSLAGAGGEKLF
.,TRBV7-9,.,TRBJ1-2,ASSLVQAPYYGYT
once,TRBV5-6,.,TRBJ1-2,ASSSDDYGYT
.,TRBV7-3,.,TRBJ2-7,ASSPPGPYEQY
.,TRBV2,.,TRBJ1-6,ASSVSGRAPLH
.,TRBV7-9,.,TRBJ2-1,ASSFRRGADNEQF
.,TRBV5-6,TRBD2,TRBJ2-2,ASSWGPAGVNTGELF
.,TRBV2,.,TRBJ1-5,ASSVGNQPQH
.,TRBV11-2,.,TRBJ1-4,ASSPLRQTPNEKLF